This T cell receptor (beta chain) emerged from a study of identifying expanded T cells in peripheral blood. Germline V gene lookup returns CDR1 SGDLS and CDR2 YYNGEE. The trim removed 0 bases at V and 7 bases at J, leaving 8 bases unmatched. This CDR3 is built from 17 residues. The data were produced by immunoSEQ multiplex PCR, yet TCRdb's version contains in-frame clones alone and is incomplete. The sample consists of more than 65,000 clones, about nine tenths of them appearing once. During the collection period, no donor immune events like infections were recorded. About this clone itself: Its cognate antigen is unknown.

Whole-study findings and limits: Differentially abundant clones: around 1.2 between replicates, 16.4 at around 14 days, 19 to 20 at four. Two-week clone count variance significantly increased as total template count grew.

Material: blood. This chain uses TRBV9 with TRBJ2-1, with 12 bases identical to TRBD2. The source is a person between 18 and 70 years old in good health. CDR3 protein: CASSVESLAGGGNEQFF. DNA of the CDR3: TGTGCCAGCAGCGTAGAAAGTCTAGCGGGAGGGGGGAATGAGCAGTTCTTC.